This T cell receptor (beta chain) was recorded in a study of blood T cell repertoires in COVID-19. This clone was counted between two and nine times. Sequencing used immunoSEQ multiplex PCR; TCRdb keeps in-frame clones, though not all of them. This sample has about 190,000 clones, with roughly four fifths found just once. Trimming removed 1 base from V and 3 bases from J; junction bases left unmatched: 5. From germline, CDR1 is SGDLS and CDR2 YYNGEE. The CDR3 runs to 15 residues. Sequencing was performed on peripheral blood. The chain links TRBV9 to TRBJ2-7; TRBD1 matches at 9 bases. The receptor was isolated from a woman younger than 45 with acute or convalescent COVID-19. The DNA for the CDR3 is TGTGCCAGCAGCGTACGACCGGGACAGGGCTACGAGCAGTACTTC. The encoded protein is CASSVRPGQGYEQYF.